The rows below give T cell receptor beta chains drawn from one sample of a study of shared clonotypes between healthy human individuals. The assay was immunoSEQ multiplex PCR, and TCRdb's table has in-frame clones only and misses some. The sample shows fewer than 850,000 clones, around 96% of them seen only once. The sequenced sample was naive CD8+ T cells sorted from blood. These receptor sequences come from a man aged 25 to 40 in good health. Both conserved end residues are part of each CDR3. Each record gives: CDR3 protein, CDR3 DNA, D gene, clone size, J gene, V gene. D genes are given only for firm matches. Expanded clones get a size class; other rows say once, few or many, or leave the size out.

CDR3 protein: CASSLRDRTYEQYF; CDR3 DNA: TGTGCCAGCAGCCTCCGGGACAGGACCTACGAGCAGTACTTC; D gene: TRBD1; clone size: -; J gene: TRBJ2-7; V gene: TRBV11-1
CDR3 protein: CAGSWRLSYNEQFF; CDR3 DNA: TGTGCCGGGTCGTGGCGACTCTCCTACAATGAGCAGTTCTTC; D gene: -; clone size: -; J gene: TRBJ2-1; V gene: TRBV21-1
CDR3 protein: CASSGSVKTYEQYF; CDR3 DNA: TGTGCCAGCAGCGGGAGTGTGAAAACCTACGAGCAGTACTTC; D gene: -; clone size: -; J gene: TRBJ2-7; V gene: TRBV9
CDR3 protein: CASSLAGAPSYEQYF; CDR3 DNA: TGTGCCAGCAGCTTAGCGGGAGCCCCCTCCTACGAGCAGTACTTC; D gene: -; clone size: -; J gene: TRBJ2-7; V gene: TRBV7-2
CDR3 protein: CASSLGTSGLDEQFF; CDR3 DNA: TGTGCCAGCAGCTTAGGGACTAGCGGCCTCGATGAGCAGTTCTTC; D gene: TRBD2; clone size: -; J gene: TRBJ2-1; V gene: TRBV5-8
CDR3 protein: CSVARTGELFF; CDR3 DNA: TGCAGCGTTGCACGTACCGGGGAGCTGTTTTTT; D gene: -; clone size: -; J gene: TRBJ2-2; V gene: TRBV29-1
CDR3 protein: CASSTGPVEETQYF; CDR3 DNA: TGCGCCAGCAGCACGGGGCCAGTTGAAGAGACCCAGTACTTC; D gene: -; clone size: once; J gene: TRBJ2-5; V gene: TRBV5-1
CDR3 protein: CASSTGPVGLAGRTYEQYF; CDR3 DNA: TGTGCCAGTAGTACCGGACCTGTCGGTCTAGCGGGAAGGACCTACGAGCAGTACTTC; D gene: TRBD2; clone size: -; J gene: TRBJ2-7; V gene: TRBV19
CDR3 protein: CASSLDGTSVPTGELFF; CDR3 DNA: TGTGCCAGCAGCCTCGACGGGACTAGCGTACCCACCGGGGAGCTGTTTTTT; D gene: TRBD2; clone size: -; J gene: TRBJ2-2; V gene: TRBV9
CDR3 protein: CASRGVFTDTQYF; CDR3 DNA: TGTGCCAGCAGGGGGGTTTTCACAGATACGCAGTATTTT; D gene: -; clone size: -; J gene: TRBJ2-3; V gene: TRBV5-8
CDR3 protein: CASSLGLAGESEQFF; CDR3 DNA: TGCGCCAGCAGCTTGGGGCTAGCGGGAGAGAGTGAGCAGTTCTTC; D gene: TRBD2; clone size: -; J gene: TRBJ2-1; V gene: TRBV5-1
CDR3 protein: CASSATNYNEQFF; CDR3 DNA: TGCGCCAGCAGCGCGACTAATTACAATGAGCAGTTCTTC; D gene: -; clone size: -; J gene: TRBJ2-1; V gene: TRBV5-1
CDR3 protein: CASSFGGPHYEQYF; CDR3 DNA: TGTGCCAGCAGTTTTGGGGGGCCTCACTACGAGCAGTACTTC; D gene: -; clone size: -; J gene: TRBJ2-7; V gene: TRBV27
CDR3 protein: CASSETDRNQPQHF; CDR3 DNA: TGTGCCAGCAGTGAAACGGACAGAAATCAGCCCCAGCATTTT; D gene: -; clone size: -; J gene: TRBJ1-5; V gene: TRBV6-1
CDR3 protein: CATSRVGQSGEQYF; CDR3 DNA: TGTGCCACCAGCAGGGTTGGACAGTCGGGGGAGCAGTACTTC; D gene: -; clone size: -; J gene: TRBJ2-7; V gene: TRBV15